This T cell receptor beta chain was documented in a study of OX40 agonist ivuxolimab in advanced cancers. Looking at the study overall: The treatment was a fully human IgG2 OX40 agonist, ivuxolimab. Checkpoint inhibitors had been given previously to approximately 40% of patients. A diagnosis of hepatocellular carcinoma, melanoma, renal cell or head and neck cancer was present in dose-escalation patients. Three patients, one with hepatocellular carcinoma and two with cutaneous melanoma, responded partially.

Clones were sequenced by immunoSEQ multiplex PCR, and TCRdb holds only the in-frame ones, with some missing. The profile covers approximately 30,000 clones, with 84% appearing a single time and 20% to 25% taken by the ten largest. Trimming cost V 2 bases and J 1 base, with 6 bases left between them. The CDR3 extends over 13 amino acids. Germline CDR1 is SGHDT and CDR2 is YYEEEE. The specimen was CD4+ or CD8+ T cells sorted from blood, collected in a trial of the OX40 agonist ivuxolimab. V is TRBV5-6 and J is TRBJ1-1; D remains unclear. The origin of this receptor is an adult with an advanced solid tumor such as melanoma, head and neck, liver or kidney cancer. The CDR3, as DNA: TGTGCCAGCAGCTTCAGAGGGAACACTGAAGCTTTCTTT. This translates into CASSFRGNTEAFF.